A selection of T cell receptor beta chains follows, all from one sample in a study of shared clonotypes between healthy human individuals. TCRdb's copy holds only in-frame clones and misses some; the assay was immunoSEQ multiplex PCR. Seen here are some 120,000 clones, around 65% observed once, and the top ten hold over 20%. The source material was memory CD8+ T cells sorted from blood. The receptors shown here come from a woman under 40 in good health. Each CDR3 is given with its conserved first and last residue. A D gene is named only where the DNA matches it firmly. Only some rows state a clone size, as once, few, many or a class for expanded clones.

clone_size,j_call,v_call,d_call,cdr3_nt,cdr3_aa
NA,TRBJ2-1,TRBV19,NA,TGTGCCAGTAAGGGAGGCGGTCTACCTTACAATGAGCAGTTCTTC,CASKGGGLPYNEQFF
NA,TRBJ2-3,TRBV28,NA,TGTGCCAGCACTTTAGGACAGAGCACAGATACGCAGTATTTT,CASTLGQSTDTQYF
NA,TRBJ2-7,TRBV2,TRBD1,TGTGCCAGCGAAATAACAGGGGGCGAAACCTACGAGCAGTACTTC,CASEITGGETYEQYF
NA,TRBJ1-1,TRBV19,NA,TGTGCCAGTACCCCAGGCAGGGGCGAACCCATGAACACTGAAGCTTTCTTT,CASTPGRGEPMNTEAFF
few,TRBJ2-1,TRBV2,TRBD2,TGTGCCAGCAGAGTAGCGGGAGGCTCCTACAATGAGCAGTTCTTC,CASRVAGGSYNEQFF
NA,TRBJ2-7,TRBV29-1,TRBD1,TGCAGCGTTGAAAGTCTCGGGACAGAGAGCTCCTACGAGCAGTACTTC,CSVESLGTESSYEQYF
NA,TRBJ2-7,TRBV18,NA,TGTGCCAGCTCGCGTGTTGACGAGCAGTACTTC,CASSRVDEQYF
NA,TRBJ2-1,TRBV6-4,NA,TGTGCCAGCAGTGACAGGGCCTACAATGAGCAGTTCTTC,CASSDRAYNEQFF
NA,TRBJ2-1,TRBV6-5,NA,TGTGCCAGCACCTACACCCAGCGCACGCGAAATGAGCAGTTCTTC,CASTYTQRTRNEQFF
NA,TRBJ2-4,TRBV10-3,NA,TGTGCCATCAGTGAACTGGATCGGGTGGAGAAAGCCAAAAACATTCAGTACTTC,CAISELDRVEKAKNIQYF
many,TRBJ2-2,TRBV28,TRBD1,TGTGCCAGCAGTCCGAGACAGGGGATAAACGGGGAGCTGTTTTTT,CASSPRQGINGELFF
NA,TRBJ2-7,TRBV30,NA,TGTGCCTGGAGTGGGCAGGGTCTCGAGCAGTACTTC,CAWSGQGLEQYF
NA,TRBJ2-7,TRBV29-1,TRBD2,TGCAGCGTCTCCGGGACTAGCGGGAGGTTCGGCTCCTACGAGCAGTACTTC,CSVSGTSGRFGSYEQYF
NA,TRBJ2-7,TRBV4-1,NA,TGCGCCAGCAGCCAAGCCCGGGAGAATACCTACGAGCAGTACTTC,CASSQARENTYEQYF
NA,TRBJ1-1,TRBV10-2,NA,TGCGCCAGCCGAGGGGTGGGTCGCACTGAAGCTTTCTTT,CASRGVGRTEAFF
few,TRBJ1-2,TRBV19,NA,TGTGCCAGTAGTTATACCCTACCGAAGTATGGCTACACCTTC,CASSYTLPKYGYTF
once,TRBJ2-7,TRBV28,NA,TGTGCCAGCAGTTTATGCGTCGAGGGGAGATACGAGCAGTACTTC,CASSLCVEGRYEQYF
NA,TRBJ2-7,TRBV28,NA,TGTGCCAGCAGCCCGGGGCCGCTGTCGTCGGACGAGCAGTACTTC,CASSPGPLSSDEQYF
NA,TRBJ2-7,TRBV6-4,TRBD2,TGTGCCAGCAGTCCTACTAGCGGGGACTCCTACGAGCAGTACTTC,CASSPTSGDSYEQYF
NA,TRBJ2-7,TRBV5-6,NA,TGTGCCAGCAGCTTGGTGGGTGGAAACTACGAGCAGTACTTC,CASSLVGGNYEQYF
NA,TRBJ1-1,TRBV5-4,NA,TGTGCCAGCAGGACCGACAGGACCTACACTGAAGCTTTCTTT,CASRTDRTYTEAFF
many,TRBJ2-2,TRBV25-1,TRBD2,TGTGCCAGCCTTAGCGGGACGGGCACCGGGGAGCTGTTTTTT,CASLSGTGTGELFF
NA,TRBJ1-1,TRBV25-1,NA,TGTGCCAGCAGTCCAAATACGGCCTCCACTGAAGCTTTCTTT,CASSPNTASTEAFF
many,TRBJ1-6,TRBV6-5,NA,TGTGCCAGCTCAGACAGAGAAGGGTCACCCCTCCACTTT,CASSDREGSPLHF
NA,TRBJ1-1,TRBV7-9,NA,TGTGCCAGCAGCCCCCCGCTTGGCACTGAAGCTTTCTTT,CASSPPLGTEAFF
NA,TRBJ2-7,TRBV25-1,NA,TGTGCCAGCAGTGAACCAACGAACGAGCAGTACTTC,CASSEPTNEQYF
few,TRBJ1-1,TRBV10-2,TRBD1,TGCGCCAGCAGTGTATCAGGGGGCGCAGGCGCTTTCTTT,CASSVSGGAGAFF
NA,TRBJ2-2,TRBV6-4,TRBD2,TGTGCCAGCAGTGACTCGGCTAGCGGGCCCCCCGGGGAGCTGTTTTTT,CASSDSASGPPGELFF
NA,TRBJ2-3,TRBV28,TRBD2,TGTGCCAGCAGGGGGTGGCTAGCGGGAGAAGATACGCAGTATTTT,CASRGWLAGEDTQYF
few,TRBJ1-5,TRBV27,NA,TGTGCCAGCAGTTTAGGAGGGGGTAGCAATCAGCCCCAGCATTTT,CASSLGGGSNQPQHF
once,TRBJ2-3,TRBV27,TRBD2,TGTGCCAGCAGTCCCGCCCTAGCGGGAGGCACAGATACGCAGTATTTT,CASSPALAGGTDTQYF
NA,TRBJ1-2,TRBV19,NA,TGTGCCAGTAGTACCTCGGGATCCTTCGTTTCCGCTAACTATGGCTACACCTTC,CASSTSGSFVSANYGYTF
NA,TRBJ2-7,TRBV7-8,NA,TGTGCCAGCAGCCCAAGGGGTCCCTACTCCTACGAGCAGTACTTC,CASSPRGPYSYEQYF
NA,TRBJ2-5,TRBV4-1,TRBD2,TGCGCCAGCAGCCATTTAAGGACAGGGATAGGACTAGCGGGAGAGGAGACCCAGTACTTC,CASSHLRTGIGLAGEETQYF
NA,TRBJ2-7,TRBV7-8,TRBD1,TGTGCCAGCAGCTTCCGGGACAGGATACACGAGCAGTACTTC,CASSFRDRIHEQYF
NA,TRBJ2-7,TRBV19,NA,TGTGCCAGTAGTATCCCTGGGTACGAGCAGTACTTC,CASSIPGYEQYF
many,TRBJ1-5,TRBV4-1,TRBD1,TGCGCCAGCAGCCAGGCAGGGACAGGTAGCAATCAGCCCCAGCATTTT,CASSQAGTGSNQPQHF
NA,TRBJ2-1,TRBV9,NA,TGTGCCAGCAGCGTGGGCGGGACCGAGCAGTTCTTC,CASSVGGTEQFF